This TCR beta chain was recovered during a study of cytomegalovirus exposure and HLA in healthy donors. Study-wide findings and caveats: Reports credit the classifier with highly specific, highly sensitive diagnosis of cytomegalovirus status.

This clone was observed a few times. Antigen specificity is unknown. The ends were cut back, 0 bases at V and 5 bases at J, with 8 bases in the middle. This CDR3 is 14 amino acids long. The germline V gene encodes CDR1 SGHRS and CDR2 YFSETQ. A multiplex PCR was run with 60 Vbeta primers and 13 Jbeta primers. The method was immunoSEQ multiplex PCR; TCRdb's version includes in-frame clones alone and lacks a portion of them. In the table there are some 180,000 clones, about four fifths of which are singletons. Sequenced input: PBMCs. This sequence joins TRBV5-1 and TRBJ1-4; D possibly corresponds to TRBD1 (5 bases). The TCR originated in a female donor in good health and CMV-seronegative. The CDR3 sequence: CASSLEGFNEKLFF. The CDR3 DNA reads TGCGCCAGCAGCTTGGAGGGGTTCAATGAAAAACTGTTTTTT.